Below, one TCR beta chain is given with its context. The source of the sample is a study of PD-1 blockade in classical Hodgkin lymphoma. Assay used: immunoSEQ multiplex PCR; TCRdb lists only in-frame clones, some missing. The top ten clones hold about 15% of a sample with more than 50,000 clones, 80% to 90% of them seen once. CDR1 is MNHEY and CDR2 is SVGAGI in the germline V gene. V was trimmed by 6 bases and J by 3 bases, leaving 9 bases between them. The CDR3 runs 13 residues. All trial patients relapsed after autologous stem cell transplantation. Source: peripheral blood mononuclear cells (PBMCs), taken at baseline. J is TRBJ1-5 and V is TRBV6-5, with D perhaps matching TRBD1 (5 bases). This sequence originates from a human donor with classical Hodgkin lymphoma. CDR3 amino acids: CASSPGPNQPQHF. CDR3 in DNA: TGTGCCAGCAGCCCGGGGCCCAATCAGCCCCAGCATTTT.